The 4 T cell receptor beta chains presented below share a single source sample, sequenced in a study of T-cell memory formation after mild COVID-19. TCRdb itself ran the 5' RACE reads through MiXCR, one entry per CDR3 protein. The data contain 470,000 or so distinct CDR3 sequences, about 18% of them singletons. Sequenced sample: PBMCs or a T cell subset sorted from them (not recorded which). The receptors derive from an adult woman who had mild COVID-19 (a few samples of this study predate the infection). Cell type and time point are not known.

This clonotype was detected only a few times. The J gene is TRBJ2-2, the V gene TRBV12-3 or TRBV12-4; D is undetermined. This CDR3 has 15 residues. The germline V and J ends were trimmed by 3 bases and 4 bases, with 12 bases remaining between them. CDR3 loop: CASSFGSIATGELFF. Here the CDR3 DNA reads TGTGCCAGCAGTTTTGGTTCTATCGCCACCGGGGAGCTGTTTTTT.

The gene calls are TRBV4-1 and TRBJ1-2; 8 bases agree with TRBD1. The CDR3 consists of 19 residues. V lost 1 base, J lost 1 base, and 14 bases stayed unmatched. Germline CDR1 and CDR2: MGHRA and YSYEKL. CDR3 sequence: CASSQVYPVGGQVNYGYTF. DNA of the CDR3: TGCGCCAGCAGCCAAGTTTATCCCGTCGGGGGACAGGTTAACTATGGCTACACCTTC.

In its sample, this clonotype was seen a few times. This chain connects TRBV7-9 to TRBJ1-1, with 8 bases lining up with TRBD1. The CDR3 sequence is 15 residues long. V was clipped by 5 bases and J by 6 bases; unmatched bases: 11. CDR1 is SEHNR and CDR2 is FQNEAQ in the germline V gene (reference sequence). The CDR3 nucleotides read TGTGCCAGCAGCCCGGACAGGGCCCCGGGGGCTGAAGCTTTCTTT. This translates into CASSPDRAPGAEAFF.

Notes on this clonotype: A much larger clone differs by one base, so this may be a read error. The chain links TRBV7-8 to TRBJ2-1; D remains unclear. Germline V gives CDR1 SGHVS, CDR2 FQNEAQ. The length of the CDR3 is 16 residues. Trimming left V 7 bases short and J 9 bases short, with 25 bases between. This CDR3 reads CASTQKRLPLPTEQFF. The CDR3, as DNA: TGTGCCAGCACTCAGAAAAGACTGCCCCTACCGACTGAGCAGTTCTTC.